This TCR beta chain was observed in a study of shared clonotypes between healthy human individuals. Study-wide context: Donors consisted of two women and a few men between 18 and 49.

The CDR3 has 15 residues. Per the germline V gene, CDR1 is MNHEY and CDR2 is SVGAGI. The junction had 4 bases not matched to a gene; V was cut back by 5 bases and J by 0 bases. Study donors comprised healthy, HIV-negative adults devoid of recent acute infection or vaccination. Unsorted PBMC replicate PCRs drew on roughly 300 ng DNA, representing about 30,000 T cell genomes. Original analysis: Because ImmunoSEQ provided only junction sequences with no quality scores, the filtering differed. Clones were sequenced by immunoSEQ multiplex PCR, and TCRdb holds only the in-frame ones, with some missing. V and J calls and clone size are those listed in that table; D and trimming were worked out from the DNA. The sample has fewer than 600,000 clones; more than 65% are singletons.

Sequenced: PBMCs. V is TRBV6-5 and J is TRBJ2-3; TRBD2 agrees at 8 bases. The source of this sequence is a woman aged 40 to 50 in good health. Some clones in this sample may be carry-over from other donors' samples. The CDR3 loop reads CASSAGGGSTDTQYF. The CDR3 DNA reads TGTGCCAGCAGTGCCGGGGGGGGTAGCACAGATACGCAGTATTTT.